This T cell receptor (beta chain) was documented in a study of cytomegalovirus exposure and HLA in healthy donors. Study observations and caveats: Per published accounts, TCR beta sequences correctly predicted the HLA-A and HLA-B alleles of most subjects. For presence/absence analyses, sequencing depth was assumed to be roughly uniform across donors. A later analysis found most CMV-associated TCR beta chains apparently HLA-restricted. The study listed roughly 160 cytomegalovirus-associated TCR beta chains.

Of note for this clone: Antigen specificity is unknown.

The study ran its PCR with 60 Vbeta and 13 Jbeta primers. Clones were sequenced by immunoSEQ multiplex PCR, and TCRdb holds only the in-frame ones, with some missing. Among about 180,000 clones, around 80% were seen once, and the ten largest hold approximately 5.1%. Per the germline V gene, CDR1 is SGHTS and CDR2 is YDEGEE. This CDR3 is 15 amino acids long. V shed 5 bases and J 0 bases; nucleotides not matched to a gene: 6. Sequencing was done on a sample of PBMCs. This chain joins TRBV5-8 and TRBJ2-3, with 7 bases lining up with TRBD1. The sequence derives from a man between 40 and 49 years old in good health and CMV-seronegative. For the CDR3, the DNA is TGTGCCAGCAGTCCGGGACAGACTAGCACAGATACGCAGTATTTT. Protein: CASSPGQTSTDTQYF.